This T cell receptor beta chain stems from a study of Ad26.COV2.S vaccination and SARS-CoV-2 variants (dated by TCRdb to the early 2020s). In terms of the full investigation: Donors in the vaccine arm were drawn from COV1001, a phase I-IIa trial of Ad26.COV2.S in healthy adults that was multicentre, randomized, double-blind and placebo-controlled. Ad26.COV2.S was administered intramuscularly at a dose of 5x10^10 or 1x10^11 viral particles, either as one shot or as two shots given 56 days apart. Sequencing of the TCRbeta repertoire served to evaluate the specificity and breadth of SARS-CoV-2-reactive T cell receptors following Ad26.COV2.S vaccination. A total of around 32 samples were included in the TCR-sequenced set, comprising approximately 20 Ad26.COV2.S vaccine recipients, 5 placebo recipients and 8 SARS-CoV-2 convalescent individuals. Investigators did not know the trial group allocation while performing experiments and assessing outcomes. Trial participants were randomized into five groups of five, in which low-dose or high-dose Ad26.COV2.S was given once or twice, or placebo was given on both occasions. General findings and caveats noted by the study authors: It was noted by the authors that total T cell responses may have been underestimated by the TCR breadth and depth analyses. The study lacked the statistical power to compare responses across vaccine doses or regimens. Comparable non-spike TCR breadth was observed between vaccine and placebo recipients, consistent with only spike being contained in the vaccine. After vaccination, substantial breadth of spike-specific CD8+ and CD4+ T cell responses was reported. Spike-specific TCR breadth was higher in Ad26.COV2.S recipients than in placebo recipients (P = 0.0014).

In the paper's terms, the treatment or condition label means: some 19 received Ad26.COV2.S at low or high dose, single or two shots; five or six received placebo; per-sample allocation not given. Repertoires of vaccine and placebo recipients were sequenced from samples taken on day 63 after the first injection. Cohort 1b enrolled 20 to 30 adults aged 18-55 years at a single site in Boston, USA, between 29 July and 7 August 2020. Ad26.COV2.S was a replication-incompetent adenovirus type 26 vector that expressed a prefusion-stabilized SARS-CoV-2 spike protein derived from the original Wuhan strain. The immunoSEQ Assay was used to sequence TCRbeta CDR3 regions. After extraction, genomic DNA underwent amplification by bias-controlled multiplex PCR, followed by high-throughput sequencing. For the original study's pipeline: To quantify the absolute abundance of every unique TCRbeta CDR3 region, sequences were collapsed and filtered. Usable DNA was measured by amplifying reference genes present in all nucleated cells, and TCRbeta template counts were normalized to that usable DNA to estimate T cell fraction. Repertoire TCRs were annotated as SARS-CoV-2-specific by exact matching of V gene, CDR3 amino acid sequence and J gene to a known reactive TCR set. MIRA supplied the reference SARS-CoV-2 TCR set, which was filtered for enrichment in COVID-19-positive ImmuneCODE repertoires so that public or cross-reactive TCRs were removed. Using the MIRA antigens, annotated TCRs were further analysed by specific ORF or by position within an ORF. Depth was the summed frequency of annotated unique rearrangements, while breadth was defined as annotated unique rearrangements over total unique productive rearrangements. Two-sided Wilcoxon rank-sum tests were applied when comparing TCR breadth between groups. TCRdb holds this immuneACCESS table with in-frame rearrangements only. Some clones are missing; in checked studies, unresolved V genes explain under half, and the rest has no known cause. For V, J and clone size, that table is used; D and trimming come from the DNA. This sample comprises a few hundred thousand clones, roughly 91% of them detected only once. The ten largest account for roughly 3.6% of the sample.

As encoded in the germline V gene (reference sequence), CDR1 is MNHEY while CDR2 is SMNVEV. The CDR3 measures 19 amino acids from cysteine to phenylalanine. Left in the record is the CDR3 DNA by itself, 57 bases read in frame from the first base. The germline ends are 19 bases apart after V is trimmed by 4 bases and J by 0 bases. As to this clone: This clone's antigen is unknown. Base qualities are missing; no much larger clone stands one base away.

This sample comprised peripheral blood, obtained in a trial of Ad26.COV2.S vaccine versus placebo. The source is a person aged 18-60 years who received the Ad26.COV2.S COVID-19 vaccine or a placebo. The chain uses TRBV27 and TRBJ1-6; the best D guess is TRBD1, with 6 bases matching. The DNA reads as follows: TGTGCCAGCAGTTCTCCGGGACACGGTTCGAGCTCCTATAATTCACCCCTCCACTTT. Translated, this is CASSSPGHGSSSYNSPLHF.